The rows below give T cell receptor beta chains drawn from one sample of a study of CD8 T cells in Susac syndrome. Each CDR3 protein is one row after TCRdb ran MiXCR on the immunoSEQ multiplex PCR reads. This sample has approximately 150,000 distinct CDR3 sequences, with 90% to 95% found just once. The sample taken for sequencing was CD4+ T cells from PBMCs. These TCRs come from a human donor with multiple sclerosis. Each CDR3 is given with its conserved first and last residue. The D gene is left open where the match is weak. Clone size appears in some rows only: once, few, many, or a class for an expanded clone.

d_call	j_call	cdr3_length	v_call	clone_size	cdr3_aa	cdr3_nt
.	TRBJ1-5	16	TRBV28	.	CASRTWGGLGNQPQHF	TGTGCCAGCAGGACATGGGGGGGGTTGGGCAATCAGCCCCAGCATTTT
TRBD1	TRBJ2-1	15	TRBV5-1	.	CASSLEDRDYNEQFF	TGCGCCAGCAGCTTGGAAGACAGGGATTACAATGAGCAGTTCTTC
TRBD1	TRBJ1-1	14	TRBV2	once	CASTQQGANTEAFF	TGTGCCAGCACCCAACAGGGGGCAAATACTGAAGCTTTCTTT
TRBD2	TRBJ2-1	13	TRBV3-1	once	CASSRALAGGMFF	TGTGCCAGCAGCCGAGCGCTAGCGGGGGGAATGTTCTTC
.	TRBJ1-5	13	TRBV20-1	.	CSAQGISNQPQHF	TGCAGTGCGCAGGGAATTAGCAATCAGCCCCAGCATTTT
.	TRBJ1-2	16	TRBV9	once	CASSVDPLGGGYGYTF	TGTGCCAGCAGCGTAGACCCGTTAGGGGGAGGCTATGGCTACACCTTC
.	TRBJ1-3	16	TRBV29-1	.	CSVLGQGGGSGNTIYF	TGCAGCGTTCTCGGCCAAGGCGGCGGCTCTGGAAACACCATATATTTT
TRBD1	TRBJ1-6	14	TRBV2	.	CASILGQRNSPLHF	TGTGCCAGCATATTGGGACAGCGTAATTCACCCCTCCACTTT
TRBD1	TRBJ2-5	13	TRBV9	few	CASSTTGRETQYF	TGTGCCAGCAGCACGACAGGGCGAGAGACCCAGTACTTC
.	TRBJ2-6	10	TRBV23-1	.	CASSLNVLTF	TGCGCCAGCAGTCTCAACGTCCTGACTTTC
.	TRBJ2-3	13	TRBV3-1	once	CASSQVDTGTQYF	TGTGCCAGCAGCCAAGTCGACACGGGGACGCAGTATTTT
.	TRBJ2-3	12	TRBV15	.	CATGVQIDTQYF	TGTGCCACCGGGGTCCAAATAGATACGCAGTATTTT
.	TRBJ2-7	16	TRBV27	.	CASSLTAIQNSYEQYF	TGTGCCAGCAGTTTAACGGCAATCCAAAACTCCTACGAGCAGTACTTC
.	TRBJ2-7	16	TRBV4-1	.	CASSQDPGRRSYEQYF	TGCGCCAGCAGCCAAGACCCGGGGAGGCGCTCCTACGAGCAGTACTTC
TRBD1	TRBJ2-7	15	TRBV5-1	.	CASSRATGGFYEQYF	TGCGCCAGCAGCCGCGCGACAGGGGGATTCTACGAGCAGTACTTC
.	TRBJ1-1	14	TRBV29-1	.	CSVEDFTGITEAFF	TGCAGCGTGGAAGACTTTACCGGGATCACTGAAGCTTTCTTT
.	TRBJ1-1	14	TRBV20-1	.	CSARDSGQLTEAFF	TGCAGTGCTAGAGATTCGGGGCAGCTCACTGAAGCTTTCTTT
.	TRBJ2-3	13	TRBV9	.	CASSVGGAAPGNF	TGTGCCAGCAGCGTAGGAGGAGCGGCCCCTGGAAATTTT
TRBD1	TRBJ2-1	15	TRBV24-1	.	CATSQTGASYNEQFF	TGTGCCACCAGCCAGACAGGGGCTTCCTACAATGAGCAGTTCTTC
TRBD2	TRBJ2-3	17	TRBV7-8	.	CASSSRPPSGRRDTQYF	TGTGCCAGCAGCTCCCGTCCCCCGAGCGGGAGAAGGGATACGCAGTATTTT
.	TRBJ2-7	15	TRBV7-9	.	CASSSQTGIYYEQYF	TGTGCCAGCAGCTCCCAGACAGGAATATACTACGAGCAGTACTTC
.	TRBJ2-6	14	TRBV14	.	CASSHASGANVLTF	TGTGCCAGCAGCCACGCTTCTGGGGCCAACGTCCTGACTTTC
.	TRBJ2-7	14	TRBV15	.	CATSRSRGAYEQYF	TGTGCCACCAGCAGGAGCAGGGGGGCCTACGAGCAGTACTTC
TRBD2	TRBJ2-7	15	TRBV20-1	.	CSAVRVGGSSYEQYF	TGCAGTGCTGTAAGGGTTGGCGGGAGCTCCTACGAGCAGTACTTC
TRBD1	TRBJ2-4	15	TRBV3-1	.	CASSPNRGPENIQYF	TGTGCCAGCAGCCCGAACAGGGGGCCAGAGAACATTCAGTACTTC
.	TRBJ2-1	17	TRBV7-9	.	CASSPLRATRLYNEQFF	TGTGCCAGCAGCCCTCTCCGCGCGACTAGACTCTACAATGAGCAGTTCTTC
TRBD1	TRBJ2-1	15	TRBV20-1	.	CSARSGDRAYNEQFF	TGCAGTGCTAGGTCCGGGGACAGGGCCTACAATGAGCAGTTCTTC
.	TRBJ2-1	14	TRBV24-1	.	CATGPGGGTDEQFF	TGTGCCACCGGCCCGGGTGGGGGTACAGATGAGCAGTTCTTC
.	TRBJ2-3	11	TRBV29-1	few	CSVLGADTQYF	TGCAGCGTTCTAGGGGCGGATACGCAGTATTTT
.	TRBJ2-6	15	TRBV20-1	once	CSADQKNSGANVLTF	TGCAGTGCTGACCAAAAGAACTCTGGGGCCAACGTCCTGACTTTC
.	TRBJ2-7	13	TRBV3-1	.	CASSLGGTREQYF	TGTGCCAGCAGCCTGGGTGGGACCAGGGAGCAGTACTTC
TRBD1	TRBJ1-2	13	TRBV29-1	.	CSVRQGTNYGYTF	TGCAGCGTGAGACAGGGCACTAACTATGGCTACACCTTC
TRBD2	TRBJ2-5	15	TRBV20-1	.	CSASASGGRKETQYF	TGCAGTGCTTCCGCTAGCGGGGGGCGAAAAGAGACCCAGTACTTC
.	TRBJ1-1	17	TRBV3-1	.	CASSQANRAAGRTEAFF	TGTGCCAGCAGCCAAGCAAATAGGGCGGCAGGGAGAACTGAAGCTTTCTTT
TRBD2	TRBJ2-1	16	TRBV7-2	.	CASSLDGRELRNEQFF	TGTGCCAGCAGCTTAGATGGGAGGGAACTTAGGAATGAGCAGTTCTTC
.	TRBJ2-1	12	TRBV5-1	.	CASSLGGREQFF	TGCGCCAGCAGCTTGGGGGGCCGCGAGCAGTTCTTC
.	TRBJ2-7	14	TRBV20-1	.	CSARVDPSSYEQYF	TGCAGTGCTAGAGTAGACCCTAGCTCCTACGAGCAGTACTTC
.	TRBJ1-5	17	TRBV21-1	.	CASSKGGVTDSNQPQHF	TGTGCCAGCAGCAAAGGGGGGGTTACAGATAGCAATCAGCCCCAGCATTTT
TRBD1	TRBJ1-5	16	TRBV15	.	CATSRFRDRGDQPQHF	TGTGCCACCAGCAGATTCCGGGACAGGGGAGATCAGCCCCAGCATTTT
.	TRBJ2-7	14	TRBV28	.	CASSAYSESYEQYF	TGTGCCAGCAGTGCATATAGCGAATCCTACGAGCAGTACTTC